Below, 23 T cell receptor beta chains from the same sample are listed, as sequenced in a study of T cells after yellow fever vaccination. TCRdb re-called the 5' RACE reads with MiXCR, one entry per CDR3 protein. This table has roughly 330,000 distinct CDR3 sequences, around 6.8% appearing once. Sequences were derived from PBMCs, sampled approximately 40 days after the first yellow fever vaccination. Every receptor here comes from a man aged 18 to 30 who received the YFV17D yellow fever vaccine.

The J gene is TRBJ2-7, the V gene TRBV7-8; D is perhaps TRBD2 (6 bases). The CDR3 has 15 residues. Looked up from germline, CDR1 is SGHVS and CDR2 is FQNEAQ. V was clipped by 1 base and J by 4 bases, with 14 bases between them. CDR3 sequence reads: CASSLGGGAWYEQYV. The CDR3 nucleotides read TGTGCCAGCAGCTTAGGAGGAGGGGCTTGGTACGAGCAGTACGTC.

The J gene is TRBJ2-7, the V gene TRBV6-5; tentatively, D is TRBD1 (6 bases). This CDR3 is built from 15 residues. Per the germline V gene, CDR1 is MNHEY and CDR2 is SVGAGI. Here the CDR3 DNA reads TGTGCCAGTAGTTACTCGGATCAGGGGACCTACGAGCAGTACGTC. This codes for CASSYSDQGTYEQYV.

The chain carries TRBV5-1 and TRBJ1-2; maybe TRBD1 (5 bases). CDR3 length: 13 amino acids. Germline loops: CDR1 SGHRS, CDR2 YFSETQ. Trimming removed 4 bases from V and 4 bases from J, with 11 bases in between. CDR3 in amino acids: CASSLTAVYGYTF. CDR3 sequence (DNA): TGCGCCAGCAGCCTGACAGCTGTCTATGGCTACACCTTC.

At least ten counts were recorded for this clonotype. V gene TRBV4-2 combines with J gene TRBJ2-3; D might be TRBD2 (5 bases). V dropped 4 bases and J dropped 0 bases, with 11 bases sitting between them. Germline lookup yields CDR1 LGHNA and CDR2 YNFKEQ. This CDR3 has 15 residues. DNA for the CDR3: TGTGCCAGCAGCCGAGAGGGAGTAAGCACAGATACGCAGTATTTT. Its protein is CASSREGVSTDTQYF.

This clonotype was seen repeatedly, ten times or more. The chain carries TRBV12-3 or TRBV12-4 and TRBJ2-4, with D possibly being TRBD1 (6 bases). CDR3 length equals 12 residues. Deletions cut 7 bases from V and 4 bases from J, with 8 bases between. CDR3 amino acids: CASKQGKNIQYF. The CDR3 nucleotides are TGTGCCAGCAAGCAGGGGAAAAACATTCAGTACTTC.

The rearrangement joins TRBV5-5 to TRBJ2-3; D uncertain. The germline gives CDR1 SGHKS, CDR2 YYEKEE (reference sequence). This CDR3 comprises 14 residues. V lost 0 bases and J 2 bases, leaving 7 bases between the germline ends. The CDR3 DNA sequence: TGTGCCAGCAGCTTGGCCGTCGCCACAGATACGCAGTATTTT. This gives the protein CASSLAVATDTQYF.

This clonotype has only a few counts. J is TRBJ2-2 and V is TRBV5-1, with 7 bases lining up with TRBD1. The CDR3 totals 17 residues. Germline CDR1 SGHRS, CDR2 YFSETQ. After removal of 2 bases from V and 3 bases from J, the junction contained 10 bases not matched to a gene. The CDR3 nucleotides read TGCGCCAGCAGCTTTTCCCGACAGGGCAGCTACACCGGGGAGCTGTTTTTT. Residues: CASSFSRQGSYTGELFF.

This clonotype has a handful of counts. V gene TRBV7-2 combines with J gene TRBJ1-5, with D maybe TRBD1 (5 bases). Germline CDR1 reads SGHTA; CDR2 reads FQGNSA. CDR3 length: 14 residues. V was cut by 5 bases and J by 5 bases, with 13 bases left in between. The DNA for the CDR3 is TGTGCCAGCAGCCGAGACGGGGGTTATCAGCCCCAGCATTTT. As protein: CASSRDGGYQPQHF.

In this sample, this clonotype turned up a few times. The chain combines TRBV20-1 with TRBJ2-3, with 8 bases that match TRBD1. The CDR3 covers 13 residues. J lost 3 bases, V lost 5 bases, and 4 bases had no gene match. Germline values: CDR1 DFQATT, CDR2 SNEGSKA (reference sequence). CDR3 nucleotides: TGCAGTGCTCACGGACAGGGAACAGATACGCAGTATTTT. Its translation is CSAHGQGTDTQYF.

The CDR3 DNA reads TGCGCCAGCAGCTTGGTTGGACAGGGGGACACTGAAGCTTTCTTT. This encodes CASSLVGQGDTEAFF. The chain carries TRBV5-1 and TRBJ1-1; TRBD1 matches 10 bases. The CDR3 runs 15 residues. V shed 0 bases and J 3 bases; nucleotides not matched to a gene: 2. Germline CDR1 SGHRS, CDR2 YFSETQ.

This clonotype was observed many times. The chain is built from TRBV7-2 and TRBJ2-3; 8 positions agree with TRBD2. Germline loops: CDR1 SGHTA, CDR2 FQGNSA. V lost 7 bases to trimming and J lost 4 bases; unmatched junction nucleotides: 13. The CDR3 sequence is 16 residues long. The CDR3 sequence is CASTRGGSSIPDTQYF. As DNA, the CDR3 is TGTGCCAGCACCCGGGGGGGTAGCTCGATCCCAGATACGCAGTATTTT.

The chain combines TRBV29-1 with TRBJ1-2; 9 bases align to TRBD1. Germline lookup yields CDR1 SQVTM and CDR2 ANQGSEA. This CDR3 region has 14 residues. V lost 1 base to trimming and J lost 2 bases; unmatched junction nucleotides: 2. The CDR3 here is CSVEVGQGNYGYTF. CDR3 coding DNA: TGCAGCGTTGAAGTGGGACAGGGAAACTATGGCTACACCTTC.

The sample holds many counts of this clonotype. This rearrangement joins TRBV28 to TRBJ2-1; 13 bases fit TRBD2. The CDR3 contains 14 residues. The V segment lost 5 bases and the J segment 7 bases; nucleotides outside the gene matches: 2. The germline CDR1 and CDR2 sequences are MDHEN and SYDVKM. This chain's CDR3 is CASSRLAGGNEQFF. The CDR3 DNA sequence: TGTGCCAGCAGTCGACTAGCGGGGGGAAATGAGCAGTTCTTC.

The chain combines TRBV5-6 with TRBJ1-2; 9 nucleotides align to TRBD1. V gave up 5 bases and J gave up 3 bases; unmatched junction bases: 8. The germline CDR1 and CDR2 sequences are SGHDT and YYEEEE. The CDR3 loop spans 15 amino acids. The DNA of the CDR3 is TGTGCCAGCAGTTCACAGGGGGCGAGGTACTATGGCTACACCTTC. Translated, it gives CASSSQGARYYGYTF. Complete variable domain (other parts from reference TRBV5-6 and TRBJ1-2): DAGVTQSPTHLIKTRGQQVTLRCSPKSGHDTVSWYQQALGQGPQFIFQYYEEEERQRGNFPDRFSGHQFPNYSSELNVNALLLGDSALYLCASSSQGARYYGYTFGSGTRLTVV.

This clonotype was seen a handful of times. This chain connects TRBV2 to TRBJ2-7; 7 nucleotides match TRBD2. V shed 2 bases, J shed 2 bases, and the junction held 6 bases outside the gene matches. Germline V CDR1 and CDR2: SNHLY, FYNNEI. There are 15 residues in the CDR3. CDR3 in amino acids: CASSERSSGAYEQYF. CDR3 in DNA: TGTGCCAGCAGTGAACGATCGAGCGGGGCCTACGAGCAGTACTTC.

V usage is TRBV29-1 and J usage is TRBJ2-5; 12 bases match TRBD2. Germline CDR1 and CDR2: SQVTM and ANQGSEA. The V segment lost 3 bases and the J segment 4 bases; nucleotides outside the gene matches: 6. The CDR3 is 15 amino acids. As DNA, the CDR3 is TGCAGCGTTGAGAGGTCTAGCGGGGGGGGAGAGACCCAGTACTTC. It encodes CSVERSSGGGETQYF.

This clonotype was detected a few times. The CDR3 is CASSSRTERSNTGELFF. CDR3 DNA: TGTGCCAGCAGCAGCAGGACAGAGCGCTCGAACACCGGGGAGCTGTTTTTT. The V call is TRBV27, the J call TRBJ2-2; weak D call: TRBD1 (6 bases). Germline V gene sequence: CDR1 MNHEY, CDR2 SMNVEV (reference sequence). The CDR3 loop spans 17 amino acids. Between the trimmed V and J ends, which lost 6 bases and 0 bases, there was a span of 17 bases.

This chain uses TRBV20-1 with TRBJ2-4; D not resolved. V was trimmed by 5 bases and J by 5 bases, leaving 13 bases between them. Germline CDR1 reads DFQATT; CDR2 reads SNEGSKA (reference sequence). CDR3 length: 13 residues. The CDR3 coding sequence is TGCAGTGCTCCCCCCAATAATCAAAACATTCAGTACTTC. This codes for CSAPPNNQNIQYF.

This clonotype was detected a few times. The genes are TRBV20-1 and TRBJ1-1; the D is unclear. CDR1 is DFQATT, CDR2 SNEGSKA, per germline (reference sequence). V lost 2 bases and J lost 1, with 8 bases in between. The CDR3 length is 13 residues. CDR3 loop: CSARSVANTEAFF. CDR3 sequence (DNA): TGCAGTGCTAGATCAGTGGCGAACACTGAAGCTTTCTTT.

This clonotype has only a few counts. This rearrangement joins TRBV7-2 to TRBJ1-1, with TRBD1 matching over 11 bases. This CDR3 spans 17 amino acids. Looked up from germline, CDR1 is SGHTA and CDR2 is FQGNSA. V dropped 5 bases and J dropped 8; count of bases not matched to a gene: 16. The CDR3 loop reads CASSPTSVGQGAREAFF. CDR3 DNA: TGTGCCAGCAGCCCGACCTCCGTCGGACAGGGGGCTAGAGAAGCTTTCTTT.

The CDR3 region has the DNA TGTGCCAGCAGCTTTCCATTCTACGAGCAGTACTTC. As protein: CASSFPFYEQYF. J is TRBJ2-7 and V is TRBV7-2; D uncertain. Germline V CDR1 and CDR2: SGHTA, FQGNSA. Trimming took off 3 bases at V and 3 bases at J, with 6 bases between the two ends. CDR3 length: 12 amino acids.

This clonotype was observed a few times. V gene TRBV5-6 combines with J gene TRBJ2-5, with D maybe TRBD1 (6 bases). Per the germline V gene, CDR1 is SGHDT and CDR2 is YYEEEE. The CDR3 contains 14 residues. Trimming shortened V by 1 base and J by 5 bases, and 12 bases separated the two germline ends. The chain's CDR3 is CASSLIQGAETQYF. CDR3 nucleotide sequence: TGTGCCAGCAGCTTGATACAGGGCGCCGAGACCCAGTACTTC.

The chain uses TRBV7-9 and TRBJ2-1, with D tentatively TRBD2 (6 bases). The length of the CDR3 is 14 residues. V gave up 4 bases and J gave up 5 bases, with 12 bases separating them. Germline values: CDR1 SEHNR, CDR2 FQNEAQ (reference sequence). CDR3 loop: CASSYGGTDNEQFF. CDR3 DNA sequence: TGTGCCAGCAGCTACGGCGGGACGGACAATGAGCAGTTCTTC.